The rows below give T cell receptor beta chains drawn from one sample of a study of vaccination and CD4 T cells after COVID-19. MiXCR, applied by TCRdb to the PCR reads, yields one record per CDR3 protein. The data hold 10,000 to 15,000 distinct CDR3 sequences, with about 50% observed a single time. For these receptors, no antigen is known. Source material: CD4+ T cells from blood, cultured in vitro. The source is a human donor who had recovered from COVID-19. CDR3s include the opening cysteine and the closing phenylalanine or tryptophan. D genes are given only for firm matches. The size field is filled for only some rows; it gives once, few, many or a size class.

clone_size,v_call,d_call,j_call,cdr3_aa,cdr3_nt
-,TRBV20-1,TRBD2,TRBJ2-1,CSASTLAGESYNEQFF,TGCAGTGCCAGTACTCTAGCGGGAGAATCCTACAATGAGCAGTTCTTC
-,TRBV18,TRBD1,TRBJ2-1,CASSPATGTGFYEQFF,TGTGCCAGCTCCCCTGCGACCGGGACAGGGTTCTATGAGCAGTTCTTC
-,TRBV2,-,TRBJ2-7,CASSETGQYF,TGTGCCAGCAGTGAGACAGGGCAGTACTTC
-,TRBV15,TRBD1,TRBJ1-5,CATSEYAGTGIDQPQHF,TGTGCCACCAGCGAATACGCTGGGACAGGGATAGATCAGCCCCAGCATTTT
-,TRBV5-4,-,TRBJ2-5,CASSLGDAGSMETQYF,TGTGCCAGCAGCTTGGGTGATGCGGGGTCAATGGAGACCCAGTACTTC
few,TRBV7-2,-,TRBJ1-6,CASSFIGPPLHF,TGTGCCAGCAGCTTCATCGGGCCACCCCTCCACTTT
-,TRBV7-9,TRBD2,TRBJ2-1,CASSTLAGPPAEQFF,TGTGCCAGCAGCACCCTAGCGGGACCCCCGGCTGAGCAGTTCTTC
-,TRBV15,-,TRBJ1-1,CATSRAQGHTEAFF,TGTGCCACCAGCAGAGCTCAGGGGCACACTGAAGCTTTCTTT
once,TRBV28,-,TRBJ1-2,CASSRVQGAYGYTF,TGTGCCAGCAGTCGAGTTCAGGGAGCCTATGGCTACACCTTC
-,TRBV6-1,-,TRBJ1-6,CASGAAGGWSPLHF,TGTGCCAGCGGTGCAGCGGGGGGTTGGTCACCCCTCCACTTT
-,TRBV27,TRBD1,TRBJ1-3,CASSFKGQGGDTIYF,TGTGCCAGCAGTTTCAAGGGACAGGGGGGAGACACCATATATTTT
medium-sized,TRBV7-3,-,TRBJ2-5,CASSFVPQETQYF,TGTGCCAGCAGCTTTGTTCCACAAGAGACCCAGTACTTC
-,TRBV5-4,TRBD2,TRBJ2-3,CASSFERGSTDTQYF,TGTGCCAGCAGCTTCGAGCGGGGGAGCACAGATACGCAGTATTTT
few,TRBV10-3,-,TRBJ1-1,CAITDLNTEAFF,TGTGCCATCACTGACTTGAACACTGAAGCTTTCTTT
-,TRBV6-1,-,TRBJ1-5,CASSEGTVDQPQHF,TGTGCCAGCAGTGAAGGGACGGTGGATCAGCCCCAGCATTTT
medium-sized,TRBV27,TRBD1,TRBJ1-2,CASSSRTGGGGGYGYTF,TGTGCCAGCAGTTCCAGGACAGGGGGCGGCGGTGGTTATGGCTACACCTTC
few,TRBV20-1,-,TRBJ1-1,CSARTWDTEAFF,TGCAGTGCCAGGACTTGGGACACTGAAGCTTTCTTT
once,TRBV6-2/TRBV6-3,-,TRBJ2-5,CASSYGEETQYF,TGTGCCAGCAGTTACGGCGAAGAGACCCAGTACTTC
-,TRBV18,-,TRBJ1-1,CASSSGPTRAEAFF,TGTGCCAGCTCATCGGGACCTACCCGGGCTGAAGCTTTCTTT
few,TRBV15,-,TRBJ2-7,CATSRDLGTYEQYF,TGTGCCACCAGCAGAGATCTAGGGACCTACGAGCAGTACTTC
-,TRBV12-3/TRBV12-4,-,TRBJ1-1,CASSSHNVKEAFF,TGTGCCAGCAGTTCCCACAACGTCAAGGAAGCTTTCTTT
-,TRBV5-1,-,TRBJ2-1,CASSLEQGSYNEQFF,TGCGCCAGCAGCTTGGAACAGGGCTCCTACAATGAGCAGTTCTTC
few,TRBV6-2/TRBV6-3,-,TRBJ1-5,CASSYNQYSNQPQHF,TGTGCCAGCAGTTATAACCAGTATAGCAATCAGCCCCAGCATTTT
once,TRBV20-1,-,TRBJ2-7,CSARKASVKVYEQYF,TGCAGTGCTAGAAAGGCTAGCGTAAAAGTCTACGAGCAGTACTTC
-,TRBV12-3/TRBV12-4,-,TRBJ2-5,CASSLGETQYF,TGTGCCAGCAGTTTAGGGGAGACCCAGTACTTC
-,TRBV20-1,TRBD2,TRBJ2-2,CSAPQSGTRVTGELFF,TGCAGTGCTCCTCAATCCGGGACTAGAGTCACCGGGGAGCTGTTTTTT
-,TRBV20-1,TRBD2,TRBJ2-1,CSARVRGGAPRLAGGSSYNEQFF,TGCAGTGCTAGAGTCAGGGGGGGGGCCCCCCGACTAGCGGGGGGATCCTCCTACAATGAGCAGTTCTTC
-,TRBV6-4,-,TRBJ2-5,CASSRDSQETQYF,TGTGCCAGCAGCCGGGACTCCCAAGAGACCCAGTACTTC